The clone carrying this T cell receptor beta chain was counted ten times or more. Antigen unknown. TCRdb re-called the reads with MiXCR, one entry per CDR3 protein. The table shows 500,000 to 600,000 distinct CDR3 sequences, with about 17% occurring only once. The CDR3 is made up of 14 amino acids. CDR1 is MDHEN and CDR2 is SYDVKM in the germline V gene. V dropped 6 bases and J dropped 1 base, with 12 bases sitting between them. This sample was taken from a study of T cell repertoires in cytomegalovirus infection. At the level of the study: Shared public TCR beta signatures pointed to both CMV infection and a matching HLA type. General observations from the study: Accumulated public TCR beta family frequency recognized individuals carrying CMV together with the relevant HLA. Within the response measured ex vivo, HLA-C-restricted CMV-specific TCR beta clonotypes were dominant.

V is TRBV28 and J is TRBJ1-1; possibly TRBD1 for D (6 bases). The receptor comes from a human donor in good health (CMV status not recorded). Some clones in this sample may be carry-over from other donors' samples. Sequences were obtained from CD8+ T cells from PBMCs. The CDR3: CASSSDRKNTEAFF. DNA of the CDR3: TGTGCCAGCAGCTCTGACAGGAAGAACACTGAAGCTTTCTTT.